Listed below are T cell receptor beta chains from one sample, sequenced in a study of blood T cell repertoires in COVID-19. The repertoire was sequenced with immunoSEQ multiplex PCR; TCRdb's copy has only in-frame clones and lacks some. The sample carries fewer than 250,000 clones, 65% to 90% recorded once. Sequences were obtained from PBMCs or T cells enriched from blood (not recorded which). Source of these receptors: a woman aged 40 to 55 with acute COVID-19. Each CDR3 is given with its conserved first and last residue. D genes are given only for firm matches. Rows give clone size only sometimes, using once, few, many, or a class for an expanded clone.

>TRBD2|TRBV19|NA|TRBJ2-5
CASSWASGTQETQYF
TGTGCCAGTAGTTGGGCTAGCGGGACCCAAGAGACCCAGTACTTC
>NA|TRBV2|NA|TRBJ2-7
CASSEETFEQYF
TGTGCCAGCAGTGAAGAGACTTTCGAGCAGTACTTC
>TRBD1|TRBV5-4|NA|TRBJ1-1
CASIVEGAVSEAFF
TGTGCCAGCATCGTGGAGGGGGCGGTTTCTGAAGCTTTCTTT
>TRBD1|TRBV15|NA|TRBJ2-7
CATSSRDRGSHEQYF
TGTGCCACCAGCAGCCGGGACAGGGGTTCCCACGAGCAGTACTTC
>NA|TRBV27|NA|TRBJ1-6
CASSFRVAASSYNSPLHF
TGTGCCAGCAGTTTTCGTGTGGCCGCCAGCTCCTATAATTCACCCCTCCACTTT
>NA|TRBV7-9|NA|TRBJ1-4
CASRPDRTVEKLFF
TGTGCCAGCAGACCAGACAGAACAGTAGAAAAACTGTTTTTT
>NA|TRBV7-6|NA|TRBJ2-7
CASSAQLQGTSEQYF
TGTGCCAGCAGCGCACAACTACAGGGTACTAGTGAGCAGTACTTC
>NA|TRBV7-2|NA|TRBJ2-6
CASSPSSSGANVLTF
TGTGCCAGCAGCCCCTCCAGCTCTGGGGCCAACGTCCTGACTTTC
>TRBD2|TRBV5-1|NA|TRBJ2-3
CASSAGLAASTDTQYF
TGCGCCAGCAGCGCTGGACTAGCGGCTAGCACAGATACGCAGTATTTT
>TRBD2|TRBV19|NA|TRBJ2-2
CASRTSGIGELFF
TGTGCCAGTCGGACTAGCGGGATCGGGGAGCTGTTTTTT
>TRBD1|TRBV6-6|NA|TRBJ2-1
CASRPDRVIEYEQFF
TGTGCCAGCAGGCCGGACAGGGTAATCGAATATGAGCAGTTCTTC
>NA|TRBV30|few|TRBJ1-2
CAWSVPRTVLGYTF
TGTGCCTGGAGTGTACCAAGGACAGTCCTTGGCTACACCTTC
>NA|TRBV27|NA|TRBJ2-3
CASSLPERTDTQYF
TGTGCCAGCAGTTTACCGGAGCGCACAGATACGCAGTATTTT
>TRBD2|TRBV7-9|NA|TRBJ2-3
CASGDGRRRSTDTQYF
TGTGCCAGCGGGGACGGGAGGAGGAGGAGCACAGATACGCAGTATTTT
>TRBD2|TRBV5-4|NA|TRBJ2-1
CASSLGASGRSNEQFF
TGTGCCAGCAGCTTGGGAGCTAGCGGGAGATCAAATGAGCAGTTCTTC
>NA|TRBV28|NA|TRBJ1-6
CASSLQGLRGPLHF
TGTGCCAGCAGTTTACAGGGGTTAAGGGGGCCCCTCCACTTT
>TRBD1|TRBV5-1|NA|TRBJ2-1
CASSRGTGYNEQFF
TGCGCCAGCAGCCGAGGGACAGGCTACAATGAGCAGTTCTTC
>NA|TRBV5-1|NA|TRBJ2-7
CASSFTGTYEQYF
TGCGCCAGCAGCTTTACAGGGACCTACGAGCAGTACTTC
>NA|TRBV19|NA|TRBJ2-7
CASGNRESEQYF
TGTGCCAGTGGAAACAGGGAGTCCGAGCAGTACTTC
>TRBD1|TRBV10-3|NA|TRBJ2-7
CAISEARDRGYEQYF
TGTGCCATCAGTGAGGCCCGGGACAGGGGTTACGAGCAGTACTTC
>TRBD1|TRBV25-1|NA|TRBJ2-3
CASSDQDRGRSDTQYF
TGTGCCAGCAGTGATCAGGACAGGGGAAGATCCGATACGCAGTATTTT
>NA|TRBV7-3|NA|TRBJ2-7
CASSLMAGASRNEQYF
TGTGCCAGCAGCTTAATGGCGGGGGCCTCTAGGAACGAGCAGTACTTC
>NA|TRBV24-1|NA|TRBJ2-7
CATSAGAGPGEQYF
TGTGCCACCAGTGCTGGTGCGGGTCCGGGAGAGCAGTACTTC
>NA|TRBV29-1|NA|TRBJ2-1
CSVLLEGNEQFF
TGCAGCGTCCTACTAGAGGGCAATGAGCAGTTCTTC
>NA|TRBV3-1/TRBV3-2|NA|TRBJ2-1
CASRLAGKQFF
TGTGCCAGCAGACTCGCCGGGAAGCAGTTCTTC
>NA|TRBV28|NA|TRBJ2-3
CASIRDFLPTDTQYF
TGTGCCAGCATTCGGGACTTTCTTCCCACAGATACGCAGTATTTT
>NA|TRBV18|few|TRBJ2-7
CASSPYEGASYEQYF
TGTGCCAGCTCACCCTATGAGGGAGCATCCTACGAGCAGTACTTC
>TRBD2|TRBV5-6|NA|TRBJ2-1
CASSPLGASGLNEQFF
TGTGCCAGCAGCCCCCTGGGGGCTAGCGGGCTCAATGAGCAGTTCTTC
>NA|TRBV28|NA|TRBJ2-4
CASSYRSQAGVAKNIQYF
TGTGCCAGCAGTTACCGCAGTCAGGCCGGGGTAGCCAAAAACATTCAGTACTTC
>TRBD2|TRBV19|NA|TRBJ2-7
CASSMGLDLTYEQYF
TGTGCCAGTAGTATGGGACTAGATCTTACCTACGAGCAGTACTTC
>TRBD1|TRBV7-6|NA|TRBJ2-2
CASSSGQSTGELFF
TGTGCCAGCAGCTCGGGACAGAGCACCGGGGAGCTGTTTTTT
>TRBD1|TRBV7-2|NA|TRBJ1-6
CASSLGGQILNSPLHF
TGTGCCAGCAGCTTGGGGGGACAGATACTCAATTCACCCCTCCACTTT
>TRBD2|TRBV7-3|few|TRBJ2-3
CASSLVWGGTDTQYF
TGTGCCAGCAGCTTGGTATGGGGGGGAACAGATACGCAGTATTTT
>NA|TRBV7-3|NA|TRBJ2-3
CASSQAAHADTQYF
TGTGCCAGCAGCCAAGCCGCCCACGCAGATACGCAGTATTTT
>TRBD1|TRBV7-2|NA|TRBJ1-5
CASSFDGTGNQPQHF
TGTGCCAGCAGCTTCGACGGGACAGGGAATCAGCCCCAGCATTTT
>TRBD2|TRBV4-3|few|TRBJ2-1
CASSLRLAEIYNEQFF
TGCGCCAGCAGCCTCCGACTAGCGGAGATCTACAATGAGCAGTTCTTC
>TRBD2|TRBV6-6|NA|TRBJ2-5
CASSPKTSGRVSETQYF
TGTGCCAGCAGTCCCAAGACTAGCGGGAGAGTTTCGGAGACCCAGTACTTC
>NA|TRBV24-1|NA|TRBJ2-1
CATNQGFRDNEQFF
TGTGCCACCAATCAGGGGTTTCGGGACAATGAGCAGTTCTTC
>NA|TRBV27|NA|TRBJ1-2
CASSPANYGYTF
TGTGCCAGCAGCCCAGCTAACTATGGCTACACCTTC
>NA|TRBV7-8|NA|TRBJ2-7
CASSFSGGARSYEQYF
TGTGCCAGCAGCTTTTCCGGGGGAGCGAGGTCCTACGAGCAGTACTTC
>NA|TRBV5-5|NA|TRBJ2-1
CASSFGGYNEQFF
TGTGCCAGCAGCTTCGGAGGATACAATGAGCAGTTCTTC
>NA|TRBV27|NA|TRBJ1-2
CASRNLEGNYGYTF
TGTGCCAGCAGGAATTTGGAGGGGAACTATGGCTACACCTTC
>NA|TRBV2|NA|TRBJ2-5
CATTGLGVQETQYF
TGTGCCACCACAGGGTTGGGAGTGCAAGAGACCCAGTACTTC
>TRBD1|TRBV19|few|TRBJ1-2
CASRQIAPGTGRNGGYTF
TGTGCCAGTAGACAAATCGCCCCCGGGACAGGGCGAAACGGTGGCTACACCTTC
>NA|TRBV12-5|NA|TRBJ2-1
CASGWLVSWNEQFF
TGTGCTAGTGGTTGGTTAGTAAGCTGGAATGAGCAGTTCTTC
>TRBD2|TRBV27|NA|TRBJ2-1
CASSLYMGGRGNNEQFF
TGTGCCAGCAGTTTATATATGGGCGGGAGGGGAAACAATGAGCAGTTCTTC
>NA|TRBV5-8|NA|TRBJ2-5
CASSRLQQETQYF
TGTGCCAGCAGCCGACTACAGCAAGAGACCCAGTACTTC
>NA|TRBV7-2|NA|TRBJ1-4
CASSSMHPTAATNEKLFF
TGTGCCAGCAGCTCAATGCATCCGACAGCTGCAACTAATGAAAAACTGTTTTTT
>NA|TRBV5-1|few|TRBJ2-2
CASSFGRETGELFF
TGCGCCAGCAGCTTTGGACGGGAGACCGGGGAGCTGTTTTTT
>NA|TRBV4-2|NA|TRBJ2-7
CASSQVQGGVWEQYF
TGTGCCAGCAGCCAAGTTCAGGGCGGGGTTTGGGAGCAGTACTTC
>NA|TRBV14|once|TRBJ2-7
CASSQDSDEQYF
TGTGCCAGCAGCCAAGATTCCGACGAGCAGTACTTC